This is a list of T cell receptor beta chains from one sample in a study of shared clonotypes between healthy human individuals. This table comes from immunoSEQ multiplex PCR, and its TCRdb copy is limited to in-frame clones, with some not included. This table holds around 2,000,000 clones, around 95% found once. The sequenced sample consisted of naive CD4+ T cells sorted from blood. These receptors all stem from a man between 18 and 35 years old in good health. Each CDR3 is given with its conserved first and last residue. The order of the fields is J gene, D gene, CDR3 length, V gene, clone size, CDR3 protein, CDR3 DNA. D genes are given only for firm matches. Size is stated for part of the rows, as once, few or many counts, or as a class when the clone is expanded.

TRBJ1-4 NA 12 TRBV27 NA CASSNPGEKLFF TGTGCCAGCAGTAATCCGGGGGAAAAACTGTTTTTT
TRBJ1-1 NA 15 TRBV2 NA CASSPRGGVNTEAFF TGTGCCAGCAGTCCCCGGGGGGGCGTGAACACTGAAGCTTTCTTT
TRBJ2-2 TRBD1 15 TRBV10-3 NA CAISERTGDTGELFF TGTGCCATCAGTGAGAGGACAGGGGACACCGGGGAGCTGTTTTTT
TRBJ1-2 TRBD1 14 TRBV18 NA CASSPETGDYGYTF TGTGCCAGCTCACCAGAGACAGGGGACTATGGCTACACCTTC
TRBJ1-1 TRBD1 15 TRBV5-5 NA CASREQSQTGPEAFF TGTGCCAGCAGGGAGCAGAGCCAGACAGGGCCTGAAGCTTTCTTT
TRBJ1-4 NA 16 TRBV15 NA CATSRDRVNLGEKLFF TGTGCCACCAGCAGAGATCGGGTTAACCTGGGTGAAAAACTGTTTTTT
TRBJ1-6 TRBD1 15 TRBV5-8 once CASSFEGGGNSPLHF TGTGCCAGCAGCTTTGAAGGGGGCGGGAATTCACCCCTCCACTTT
TRBJ2-1 TRBD2 16 TRBV15 NA CATSRIAGGSYNEQFF TGTGCCACCAGCAGGATAGCGGGGGGCTCCTACAATGAGCAGTTCTTC
TRBJ2-5 NA 12 TRBV5-1 once CASSSQTWTQYF TGCGCCAGCAGCTCTCAGACGTGGACCCAGTACTTC
TRBJ1-2 TRBD1 14 TRBV9 once CASSLTDRVRGYTF TGTGCCAGCAGCTTAACCGACAGGGTCCGGGGCTACACCTTC
TRBJ2-3 TRBD2 17 TRBV4-3 many CASSQDGLAASTDTQYF TGCGCCAGCAGCCAAGACGGGCTAGCGGCTAGCACAGATACGCAGTATTTT
TRBJ2-5 TRBD1 14 TRBV6-5 once CASSGTAKGETQYF TGTGCCAGCAGTGGGACAGCCAAAGGGGAGACCCAGTACTTC
TRBJ1-1 NA 15 TRBV7-9 once CASSPPGGGNTEAFF TGTGCCAGCAGCCCACCTGGGGGCGGGAACACTGAAGCTTTCTTT
TRBJ1-1 TRBD1 16 TRBV23-1 NA CASSQSATGNLAEAFF TGCGCCAGCAGTCAATCGGCGACAGGGAACCTCGCTGAAGCTTTCTTT
TRBJ1-4 TRBD1 15 TRBV7-9 NA CASSPGDRNNEKLFF TGTGCCAGCAGCCCGGGGGACAGGAATAATGAAAAACTGTTTTTT
TRBJ2-1 NA 14 TRBV6-5 NA CASARDFSRSEQFF TGTGCCAGCGCCAGGGACTTTAGCCGCTCTGAGCAGTTCTTC
TRBJ2-7 NA 11 TRBV10-3 NA CAISELDEQYF TGTGCCATCAGTGAGCTCGACGAGCAGTACTTC
TRBJ2-5 NA 17 TRBV28 NA CASSFIGVGALQETQYF TGTGCCAGCAGTTTTATCGGGGTAGGGGCCTTACAAGAGACCCAGTACTTC
TRBJ2-2 NA 14 TRBV27 NA CASRHTGNTGELFF TGTGCCAGCAGACATACAGGGAACACCGGGGAGCTGTTTTTT
TRBJ2-5 NA 10 TRBV7-9 NA CASSTETQYF TGTGCCAGCTCAACCGAGACCCAGTACTTC
TRBJ2-5 TRBD1 15 TRBV5-1 NA CASSRQGDMQETQYF TGCGCCAGCAGCAGACAGGGGGATATGCAAGAGACCCAGTACTTC
TRBJ1-2 NA 15 TRBV18 NA CASSPREGWIYGYTF TGTGCCAGCTCACCACGGGAGGGTTGGATTTATGGCTACACCTTC
TRBJ2-7 NA 15 TRBV6-1 NA CASSESKQGRYEQYF TGTGCCAGCAGTGAAAGCAAGCAGGGAAGGTACGAGCAGTACTTC
TRBJ1-5 NA 13 TRBV6-1 NA CASSEARGGIQHF TGTGCCAGCAGTGAAGCGCGTGGAGGGATCCAGCATTTT
TRBJ1-2 TRBD1 15 TRBV2 NA CASSPARGGVAGYTF TGTGCCAGCAGCCCCGCTCGAGGGGGCGTTGCTGGCTACACCTTC
TRBJ2-7 NA 14 TRBV7-8 NA CASSSGAGPYEQYF TGTGCCAGCAGTTCCGGGGCGGGGCCTTACGAGCAGTACTTC
TRBJ2-1 TRBD1 13 TRBV4-2 NA CASGDRAPNEQFF TGTGCCAGCGGGGACAGGGCTCCGAATGAGCAGTTCTTC
TRBJ2-7 NA 11 TRBV25-1 NA CASSGPGVQYF TGTGCCAGCAGTGGACCCGGGGTGCAGTACTTC
TRBJ1-1 NA 13 TRBV9 NA CASSASVHTEAFF TGTGCCAGCAGCGCGAGTGTTCACACTGAAGCTTTCTTT